This T cell receptor beta chain stems from a study of yellow fever vaccine responses in identical twins. V dropped 0 bases and J dropped 2; count of bases not matched to a gene: 9. Germline-derived CDR1 and CDR2 are LGHNA and YSLEER. This CDR3 has 17 amino acids. TCRdb reprocessed the RT-PCR reads with MiXCR, giving one entry per CDR3 protein. The sample lists approximately 11,000 distinct CDR3 sequences, over 60% occurring once. With respect to this clonotype: Its matching antigen is unknown.

Study-wide results and limits: Reportedly, twins showed a vaccine T cell response that looked partly convergent and partly personalized.

J is TRBJ2-7 and V is TRBV4-3, with 8 positions matching TRBD2. The sample in question was T cells from blood (PBMCs), unsorted or a sorted subset (not recorded which), obtained before or after yellow fever vaccination (not recorded which). The source of this sequence is a woman younger than 30 who received the yellow fever vaccine. This chain's CDR3 is CASSQDTSGLNAYEQYF. As DNA, the CDR3 is TGCGCCAGCAGCCAAGATACTAGCGGACTCAACGCCTACGAGCAGTACTTC.